These T cell receptor beta chains were read from a single sample in a study of naive and memory T cell subsets. TCRdb independently ran MiXCR on the 5' RACE reads; one entry per CDR3 protein. The sample records 32,000 or so distinct CDR3 sequences, 16% being singletons. The receptor set was obtained from a female donor in good health. Each CDR3 is given with its conserved first and last residue.

cdr3_length: 17
v_call: TRBV11-3
cdr3_aa: CASSSSGGAYSTDTQYF

cdr3_length: 14
v_call: TRBV5-1
cdr3_aa: CASFPTGPTGELFF

cdr3_length: 13
v_call: TRBV7-9
cdr3_aa: CASSPPFTDTQYF

cdr3_length: 15
v_call: TRBV29-1
cdr3_aa: CSVEDLEGVADTQYF

cdr3_length: 14
v_call: TRBV7-2
cdr3_aa: CASSLSGGSSPLHF

cdr3_length: 16
v_call: TRBV21-1
cdr3_aa: CASSYELAGGGDTQYF

cdr3_length: 14
v_call: TRBV6-5
cdr3_aa: CASSYRAGDYGYTF

cdr3_length: 13
v_call: TRBV20-1
cdr3_aa: CSARLGNAGELFF

cdr3_length: 16
v_call: TRBV2
cdr3_aa: CASSMDSGDGSGELFF

cdr3_length: 15
v_call: TRBV6-5
cdr3_aa: CASSYSKISRHEQYF

cdr3_length: 15
v_call: TRBV7-2
cdr3_aa: CASSLVSQDGYEQYF

cdr3_length: 14
v_call: TRBV20-1
cdr3_aa: CSASLGLLTDTQYF

cdr3_length: 14
v_call: TRBV29-1
cdr3_aa: CSVPGGAGTGELFF